These 25 T cell receptor beta chains share one sample of origin, sequenced in a study of blood T cell repertoires in COVID-19. The method was immunoSEQ multiplex PCR; TCRdb's version includes in-frame clones alone and lacks a portion of them. The sample gives 250,000 to 300,000 clones, roughly 87% of which show up once; about 2% is in the top ten. Sequences were obtained from peripheral blood. The receptors here all came from a woman aged 50 to 60 who had recovered from COVID-19.

There are a few counts of this clone. The chain carries TRBV9 and TRBJ2-5; 7 nucleotides line up with TRBD2. This CDR3 has 14 amino acids. J lost 4 bases, V lost 3 bases, and 6 bases had no gene match. CDR1 is SGDLS and CDR2 is YYNGEE in the germline V gene. CDR3 in amino acids: CASSASGNSETQYF. The CDR3 nucleotides are TGTGCCAGCAGCGCGAGCGGGAACTCAGAGACCCAGTACTTC.

This chain joins TRBV7-8 and TRBJ2-7; 8 nucleotides align to TRBD1. The V segment lost 3 bases and the J segment 3 bases; nucleotides outside the gene matches: 4. The CDR3 extends over 14 amino acids. Per germline, CDR1 SGHVS and CDR2 FQNEAQ. CDR3 loop: CASSLTGQVYEQYF. The CDR3 DNA follows: TGTGCCAGCAGCTTGACGGGACAGGTCTACGAGCAGTACTTC.

This chain joins TRBV29-1 and TRBJ1-1; tentatively, D is TRBD1 (5 bases). The CDR3 contains 13 residues. V dropped 1 base and J dropped 2 bases, with 8 bases sitting between them. Germline V gene sequence: CDR1 SQVTM, CDR2 ANQGSEA. The CDR3 sequence is CSVEGGGNTEAFF. In nucleotides, the CDR3 is TGCAGCGTTGAAGGGGGCGGTAACACTGAAGCTTTCTTT.

This chain uses TRBV7-9 with TRBJ1-4; D gene ambiguous. The CDR3 runs to 16 residues. With 0 bases removed from V and 8 bases from J, the gap between germline ends came to 16 bases. Looked up from germline, CDR1 is SEHNR and CDR2 is FQNEAQ (reference sequence). The CDR3 bases are TGTGCCAGCAGCTTAGCCCAGGACTATCCGGGGGAAAAACTGTTTTTT. It is translated as CASSLAQDYPGEKLFF.

J is TRBJ2-1 and V is TRBV10-3; 9 positions match TRBD1. This CDR3 is 17 amino acids long. Germline CDR1 is ENHRY and CDR2 is SYGVKD. Trimming at V came to 0 bases and at J to 2 bases, leaving 5 bases not matched to a gene. Here the CDR3 reads CAISESDRGYPYNEQFF. The CDR3, as DNA: TGTGCCATCAGTGAGTCGGACAGGGGATACCCCTACAATGAGCAGTTCTTC.

CDR3 nucleotide sequence: TGCAGCGTCCCCGGGGCAGGGGTGGCGTTCGGTGAAGCTTTCTTT. It is translated as CSVPGAGVAFGEAFF. The chain links TRBV29-1 to TRBJ1-1, with D possibly TRBD1 on 6 matching bases. With 6 bases removed from V and 7 bases from J, the gap between germline ends came to 24 bases. CDR1 is SQVTM, CDR2 ANQGSEA, per germline. The CDR3 spans 15 residues.

The CDR3 bases are TGTGCCAGTATCCGGACTAGCGGAAACACCGGGGAGCTGTTTTTT. It yields the protein CASIRTSGNTGELFF. V and J are TRBV19 and TRBJ2-2; 10 bases map to TRBD2. This CDR3 is 15 amino acids long. V dropped 7 bases and J dropped 2; count of bases not matched to a gene: 4. From germline, CDR1 is LNHDA and CDR2 SQIVND (reference sequence). Full variable domain (outside the CDR3, taken from reference TRBV19 and TRBJ2-2): DGGITQSPKYLFRKEGQNVTLSCEQNLNHDAMYWYRQDPGQGLRLIYYSQIVNDFQKGDIAEGYSVSREKKESFPLTVTSAQKNPTAFYLCASIRTSGNTGELFFGEGSRLTVL.

The rearrangement links TRBV9 to TRBJ2-7; the match to TRBD1 covers 7 bases. Trimming removed 1 base from V and 6 bases from J; junction bases left unmatched: 10. CDR3 length equals 15 residues. Looked up from germline, CDR1 is SGDLS and CDR2 is YYNGEE. The CDR3 is CASSVNPSDRAEQYF. In DNA, the CDR3 is TGTGCCAGCAGCGTAAACCCCTCCGACAGGGCCGAGCAGTACTTC.

Points on this clone: One end of the junction is discordant with germline, which a read error may explain. The chain employs TRBV7-7 and TRBJ2-2; 9 nucleotides line up with TRBD1. Germline loops: CDR1 SSHAT, CDR2 FNYEAQ (reference sequence). The CDR3 is 14 amino acids. The CDR3 loop is CASSLDRGAGELFF. The CDR3, as DNA: TGTGCTAGCAGCTTAGACAGGGGGGCCGGGGAGCTGTTTTTT. The full variable domain, completed using reference TRBV7-7 and TRBJ2-2, is GAGVSQSPRYKVTKRGQDVTLRCDPISSHATLYWYQQALGQGPEFLTYFNYEAQPDKSGLPSDRFSAERPEGSISTLTIQRTEQRDSAMYRCASSLDRGAGELFFGEGSRLTVL.

In its sample, this clone was seen a few times. The chain employs TRBV19 and TRBJ2-1; 8 nucleotides match TRBD2. The CDR3 spans 15 residues. Germline CDR1 reads LNHDA; CDR2 reads SQIVND (reference sequence). V lost 6 bases to trimming and J lost 8 bases; unmatched junction nucleotides: 12. DNA of the CDR3: TGTGCCAGTAGCAACACCGGGACTAGGTACGATGAGCAGTTCTTC. Translating it yields CASSNTGTRYDEQFF.

The CDR3 DNA reads TGTGCCAGCTCACTTACAGGGGATGGCTACACCTTC. Protein sequence: CASSLTGDGYTF. The genes are TRBV18 and TRBJ1-2; 7 bases match TRBD1. V was clipped by 4 bases and J by 6 bases; unmatched bases: 2. Germline CDR1 KGHSH, CDR2 LQKENI. The CDR3 length is 12 residues.

In its sample, this clone was seen a few times. The chain carries TRBV7-2 and TRBJ2-3; TRBD2 is a possible D gene (6 bases). Trimming took 5 bases from V and 9 from J, leaving 18 bases between them. The germline gives CDR1 SGHTA, CDR2 FQGNSA. This CDR3 spans 14 amino acids. The chain's CDR3 is CASSAGGLARTQYF. CDR3 nucleotides: TGTGCCAGCAGCGCAGGAGGGCTAGCGAGGACGCAGTATTTT.

This clone was seen many times. The gene calls are TRBV15 and TRBJ1-6; tentative D call: TRBD1 (6 bases). The CDR3 is 15 residues long. Looked up from germline, CDR1 is LNHNV and CDR2 is YYDKDF (reference sequence). V lost 0 bases, J lost 3 bases, and 6 bases lay in between. The CDR3 is CATSREDSYNSPLHF. For the CDR3, the DNA is TGTGCCACCAGCAGAGAGGACAGCTATAATTCACCCCTCCACTTT. The variable domain in full, with the rest retrieved from reference TRBV15 and TRBJ1-6, is DAMVIQNPRYQVTQFGKPVTLSCSQTLNHNVMYWYQQKSSQAPKLLFHYYDKDFNNEADTPDNFQSRRPNTSFCFLDIRSPGLGDTAMYLCATSREDSYNSPLHFGNGTRLTVT.

In this sample, this clone turned up once. This specimen includes other DNA sequences encoding the same CDR3. The chain is built from TRBV12-3 or TRBV12-4 and TRBJ2-4; D is uncertain. This CDR3 has 13 residues. Deletions cut 5 bases from V and 0 bases from J, with 5 bases between. CDR3 DNA: TGTGCCAGCAGTCTACTAGCCAAAAACATTCAGTACTTC. Translating it yields CASSLLAKNIQYF.

This rearrangement joins TRBV5-4 to TRBJ1-4, with D uncertain. The CDR3 totals 14 residues. Looked up from germline, CDR1 is SGHNT and CDR2 is YYREEE (reference sequence). V was pared by 4 bases and J by 4 bases, with 11 bases between. CDR3 amino acids: CASSRELSNEKLFF. CDR3 nucleotides: TGTGCCAGCAGCAGGGAGCTTAGTAATGAAAAACTGTTTTTT. Together with reference TRBV5-4 and TRBJ1-4, the CDR3 gives the full variable domain: ETGVTQSPTHLIKTRGQQVTLRCSSQSGHNTVSWYQQALGQGPQFIFQYYREEENGRGNFPPRFSGLQFPNYSSELNVNALELDDSALYLCASSRELSNEKLFFGSGTQLSVL.

The gene calls are TRBV21-1 and TRBJ1-4. TRBV21-1 counts as a pseudogene. This CDR3 is built from 15 residues. The CDR3 sequence is CAKARGRGAGEKLFF. CDR3 nucleotides: TGTGCCAAGGCGCGGGGTCGAGGGGCGGGGGAAAAACTGTTTTTT.

The rearrangement links TRBV9 to TRBJ2-3, with TRBD2 identical over 9 bases. After removal of 0 bases from V and 4 bases from J, the junction contained 3 bases not matched to a gene. Germline assignment: CDR1 SGDLS and CDR2 YYNGEE. The CDR3 loop spans 15 amino acids. The CDR3 sequence: CASSVVAGAADTQYF. CDR3 DNA sequence: TGTGCCAGCAGCGTAGTAGCGGGAGCTGCAGATACGCAGTATTTT.

This sequence joins TRBV12-3 or TRBV12-4 and TRBJ1-1; D unresolved. The CDR3 spans 13 residues. V gave up 3 bases and J gave up 10 bases, with 15 bases separating them. This CDR3 reads CASSLRVEFGAFF. The CDR3 region has the DNA TGTGCCAGCAGTTTGAGGGTTGAGTTCGGAGCTTTCTTT.

The genes are TRBV2 and TRBJ2-7; TRBD2 matches 12 bases. Per the germline V gene, CDR1 is SNHLY and CDR2 is FYNNEI. The CDR3 sequence is 19 residues long. Trimming took 5 bases from V and 0 from J; bases not matched to a gene: 14. Here the CDR3 DNA reads TGTGCCAGCAGTAGGACTAGCGGGGACCTCGGGCCAAGCTCCTACGAGCAGTACTTC. Encoded protein: CASSRTSGDLGPSSYEQYF.

V is TRBV9 and J is TRBJ1-6; 9 positions match TRBD1. The CDR3 runs to 15 residues. CDR1 is SGDLS, CDR2 YYNGEE, per germline. V was pared by 2 bases and J by 10 bases, with 7 bases of the junction left unmatched. The CDR3 spells CASSVGGTGMSPLHF. The CDR3 DNA sequence: TGTGCCAGCAGCGTCGGTGGGACAGGGATGTCACCCCTCCACTTT.

This clone was detected only a few times. V gene TRBV18 combines with J gene TRBJ1-1; 8 bases are shared with TRBD1. The length of the CDR3 is 14 residues. V trimming: 8 bases; J trimming: 1 base; junction bases outside the gene matches: 6. CDR1 KGHSH and CDR2 LQKENI come from the germline V gene. The chain's CDR3 is CASLQTGENTEAFF. In nucleotides, the CDR3 is TGTGCCAGCCTGCAGACAGGGGAGAACACTGAAGCTTTCTTT.

This sequence joins TRBV29-1 and TRBJ2-7, with 9 positions matching TRBD1. The CDR3 length is 13 residues. CDR1 and CDR2 from the germline V gene are SQVTM and ANQGSEA. The ends lost 4 bases at V and 3 bases at J; junction bases unmatched: 4. The CDR3 protein is CSVVWDRDYEQYF. The CDR3 coding sequence is TGCAGCGTTGTTTGGGACAGGGACTACGAGCAGTACTTC.

V usage is TRBV6-5 and J usage is TRBJ2-7, with D possibly TRBD2 on 7 matching bases. Germline V gene lookup returns CDR1 MNHEY and CDR2 SVGAGI. V dropped 0 bases and J dropped 5 bases, with 11 bases sitting between them. This CDR3 contains 14 residues. CDR3 residues: CASSYSRGGHEQYF. The CDR3 bases are TGTGCCAGCAGTTACTCTAGGGGGGGCCACGAGCAGTACTTC.

This clone has a handful of counts. The V and J genes are TRBV5-1 and TRBJ1-2; no clear D. CDR1 is SGHRS and CDR2 is YFSETQ in the germline V gene. The CDR3 loop spans 12 amino acids. The V end lost 7 bases, the J end lost 4 bases, and 11 bases lay between the germline ends. This chain's CDR3 is CASHDAAYGYTF. In DNA form, the CDR3 reads TGCGCCAGCCATGATGCGGCCTATGGCTACACCTTC.

The chain employs TRBV6-5 and TRBJ1-2; D is unresolved. The CDR3 runs to 16 residues. The germline gives CDR1 MNHEY, CDR2 SVGAGI. The V end was cut by 3 bases, the J end by 4 bases, with 18 bases between. The CDR3: CASSYGRGPGIYGYTF. The CDR3 nucleotides read TGTGCCAGCAGTTATGGGAGAGGGCCGGGGATCTATGGCTACACCTTC.